A selection of T cell receptor beta chains follows, all from one sample in a study of neurological immune-mediated disorders. TCRdb re-derived calls from the 5' RACE reads in MiXCR, one entry per CDR3 protein. This table has about 52,000 distinct CDR3 sequences, roughly 3.5% appearing once. What was sequenced was PBMCs. The receptors were sampled from a man aged 25-45 years with multiple sclerosis. The CDR3 runs from the conserved cysteine through the conserved F or W. Fields, in order: V gene, CDR3 length, D gene, clone size, J gene, CDR3 protein, CDR3 DNA. A D gene is named only where the DNA matches it firmly. Rows may omit the clone size; those that give it use once, few, many or a size class.

TRBV5-1	17	TRBD1	many	TRBJ2-1	CASRDRGRPPSYNEQFF	TGCGCCAGCAGGGACAGGGGGCGCCCCCCATCCTACAATGAGCAGTTCTTC
TRBV11-2	12	.	many	TRBJ2-2	CASSFTTGKLFF	TGTGCCAGCAGCTTCACTACCGGGAAGCTGTTTTTT
TRBV11-2	15	.	few	TRBJ2-7	CASSLDSRGWYEQYF	TGTGCCAGCAGCTTAGATTCCCGGGGATGGTACGAGCAGTACTTC
TRBV29-1	15	TRBD2	many	TRBJ2-5	CSIGTSGWEAETQYF	TGCAGCATTGGTACTAGCGGGTGGGAGGCGGAGACCCAGTACTTC
TRBV6-5	18	TRBD2	few	TRBJ2-3	CASSNAPLAGGPGDTQYF	TGTGCCAGCAGTAACGCCCCATTAGCGGGAGGGCCAGGGGATACGCAGTATTTT
TRBV20-1	13	.	many	TRBJ1-1	CSAPMTRNTEAFF	TGCAGTGCTCCAATGACGAGGAACACTGAAGCTTTCTTT
TRBV15	14	.	many	TRBJ2-5	CATSRPRLERDQYF	TGTGCCACCAGCAGACCCCGACTAGAGAGGGACCAGTACTTC
TRBV7-8	16	.	many	TRBJ2-1	CASSLFRDNSYNEQFF	TGTGCCAGCAGCTTGTTCCGGGACAACTCCTACAATGAGCAGTTCTTC
TRBV7-6	16	TRBD1	many	TRBJ2-3	CASSRWDRKNTDTQYF	TGTGCCAGCAGCCGTTGGGACAGGAAAAACACAGATACGCAGTATTTT
TRBV2	15	.	few	TRBJ1-5	CASSGLSGSNQPQNF	TGTGCCAGCAGTGGCCTGTCCGGGAGCAATCAGCCCCAGAATTTT
TRBV5-1	16	.	many	TRBJ1-1	CASSLETGAANTEAFF	TGCGCCAGCAGCTTGGAGACGGGGGCGGCTAACACTGAAGCTTTCTTT
TRBV6-6	14	.	many	TRBJ2-5	CASEPEGVQETQYF	TGTGCCAGCGAACCCGAGGGGGTCCAAGAGACCCAGTACTTC
TRBV9	13	.	many	TRBJ2-5	CASSVDMQETQYF	TGTGCCAGCAGCGTAGATATGCAAGAGACCCAGTACTTC
TRBV3-1	15	TRBD1	many	TRBJ1-1	CASSHRQGKNTEAFF	TGTGCCAGCAGCCACCGACAGGGGAAGAACACTGAAGCTTTCTTT
TRBV11-2	14	.	many	TRBJ2-7	CASSLGVSSYEQYF	TGTGCCAGCAGCTTAGGGGTGAGCTCCTACGAGCAGTACTTC
TRBV5-1	12	.	many	TRBJ1-1	CASSIQNTEAFF	TGCGCCAGCAGCATACAGAACACTGAAGCTTTCTTT
TRBV20-1	16	TRBD2	many	TRBJ2-3	CSARDHLAGDTDTQYF	TGCAGTGCTAGAGATCATCTAGCGGGGGACACAGATACGCAGTATTTT
TRBV7-8	18	.	many	TRBJ1-2	CASSLAAGTTRADYGYTF	TGTGCCAGCAGCTTAGCGGCCGGGACAACCCGAGCGGACTATGGCTACACCTTC
TRBV6-5	16	.	many	TRBJ1-6	CASSYSNRGLGSPLHF	TGTGCCAGCAGTTACTCGAATAGGGGGTTGGGGTCACCCCTCCACTTT
TRBV3-1	15	.	.	TRBJ1-4	CASSQPTERHEKLFF	TGTGCCAGCAGCCAACCGACAGAACGACATGAAAAACTGTTTTTT